One sample yielded the 3 T cell receptor beta chains listed below, sequenced in a study of shared clonotypes between healthy human individuals. CD8 cells regarded as naive lacked CD45RO, were positively chosen for CCR7, and omitted terminally differentiated effector memory CD45RA+ cells. Profiling relied on immunoSEQ multiplex PCR, and the TCRdb table lists in-frame clones only, not all of them. The sample yields 2 million to 2.5 million clones, 85% to 95% seen once. The sequenced material came from naive CD8+ T cells from PBMCs. These receptors all come from a man aged 18 to 30 in good health. Some clones in this sample may be carry-over from other donors' samples.

This clone was counted a few times. This sequence joins TRBV25-1 and TRBJ2-1; D is perhaps TRBD2 (6 bases). Per germline, CDR1 MGHDK and CDR2 SYGVNS. V was trimmed by 8 bases and J by 8 bases, leaving 13 bases between them. CDR3 length: 12 residues. The CDR3 loop is CASAFWDYEQFF. The CDR3 DNA follows: TGTGCCAGCGCCTTTTGGGACTATGAGCAGTTCTTC.

J is TRBJ2-7 and V is TRBV5-4; 11 bases are shared with TRBD1. CDR1 is SGHNT and CDR2 is YYREEE in the germline V gene (reference sequence). V lost 2 bases, J lost 5 bases, and 6 bases stayed unmatched. This CDR3 region has 15 residues. CDR3 DNA: TGTGCCAGCAGCTTTAGGGACAGGGGGACCGACGAGCAGTACTTC. Translated, it gives CASSFRDRGTDEQYF.

The chain employs TRBV29-1 and TRBJ2-1; 7 bases map to TRBD2. This CDR3 has 15 amino acids. Germline CDR1 reads SQVTM; CDR2 reads ANQGSEA. The CDR3 region is CTPTGKGGKYNEQFF. CDR3 in DNA: TGCACCCCCACCGGGAAGGGAGGGAAGTACAATGAGCAGTTCTTC.